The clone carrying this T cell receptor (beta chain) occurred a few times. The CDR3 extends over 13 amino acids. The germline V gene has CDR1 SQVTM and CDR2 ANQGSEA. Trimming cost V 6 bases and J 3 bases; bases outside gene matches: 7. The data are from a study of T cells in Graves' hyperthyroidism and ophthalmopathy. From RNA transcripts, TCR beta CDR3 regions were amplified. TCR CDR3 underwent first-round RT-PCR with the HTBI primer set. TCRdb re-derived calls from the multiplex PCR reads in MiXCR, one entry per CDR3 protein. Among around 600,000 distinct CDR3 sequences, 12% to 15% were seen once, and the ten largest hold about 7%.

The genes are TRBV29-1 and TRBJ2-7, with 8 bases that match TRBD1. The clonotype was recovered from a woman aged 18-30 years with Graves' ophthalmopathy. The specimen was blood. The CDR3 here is CSVATGAVYEQYF. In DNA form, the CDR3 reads TGCAGCGTCGCGACAGGGGCGGTCTACGAGCAGTACTTC.